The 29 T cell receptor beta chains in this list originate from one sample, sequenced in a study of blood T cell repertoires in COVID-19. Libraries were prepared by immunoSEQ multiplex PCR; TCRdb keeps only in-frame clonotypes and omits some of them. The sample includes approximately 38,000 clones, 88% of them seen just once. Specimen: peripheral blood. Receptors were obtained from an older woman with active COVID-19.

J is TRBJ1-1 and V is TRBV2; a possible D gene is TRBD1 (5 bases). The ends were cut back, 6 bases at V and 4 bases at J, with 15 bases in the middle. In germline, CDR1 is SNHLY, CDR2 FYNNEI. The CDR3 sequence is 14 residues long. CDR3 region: CASREGSFSTEAFF. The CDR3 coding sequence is TGTGCCAGCAGGGAGGGGTCTTTTAGCACTGAAGCTTTCTTT.

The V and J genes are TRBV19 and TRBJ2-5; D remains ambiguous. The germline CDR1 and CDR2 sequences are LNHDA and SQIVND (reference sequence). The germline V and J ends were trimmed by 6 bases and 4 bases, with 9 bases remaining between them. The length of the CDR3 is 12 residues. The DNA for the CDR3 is TGTGCCAGTAGCGCTAGTCCAGAGACCCAGTACTTC. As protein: CASSASPETQYF. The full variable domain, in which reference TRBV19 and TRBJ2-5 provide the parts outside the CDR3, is DGGITQSPKYLFRKEGQNVTLSCEQNLNHDAMYWYRQDPGQGLRLIYYSQIVNDFQKGDIAEGYSVSREKKESFPLTVTSAQKNPTAFYLCASSASPETQYFGPGTRLLVL.

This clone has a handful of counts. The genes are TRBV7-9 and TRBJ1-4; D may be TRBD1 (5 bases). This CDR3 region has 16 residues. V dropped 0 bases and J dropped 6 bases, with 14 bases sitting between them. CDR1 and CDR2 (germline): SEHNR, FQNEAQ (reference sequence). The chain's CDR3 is CASSLARGSRDEKLFF. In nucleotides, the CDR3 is TGTGCCAGCAGCTTAGCGCGGGGGTCAAGGGATGAAAAACTGTTTTTT.

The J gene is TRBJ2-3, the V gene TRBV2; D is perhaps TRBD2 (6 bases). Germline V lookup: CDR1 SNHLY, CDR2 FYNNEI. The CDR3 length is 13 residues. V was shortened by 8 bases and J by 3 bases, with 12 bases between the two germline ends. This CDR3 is CASGVEGTDTQYF. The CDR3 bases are TGTGCCAGCGGCGTGGAGGGGACAGATACGCAGTATTTT. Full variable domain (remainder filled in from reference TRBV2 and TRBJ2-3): EPEVTQTPSHQVTQMGQEVILRCVPISNHLYFYWYRQILGQKVEFLVSFYNNEISEKSEIFDDQFSVERPDGSNFTLKIRSTKLEDSAMYFCASGVEGTDTQYFGPGTRLTVL.

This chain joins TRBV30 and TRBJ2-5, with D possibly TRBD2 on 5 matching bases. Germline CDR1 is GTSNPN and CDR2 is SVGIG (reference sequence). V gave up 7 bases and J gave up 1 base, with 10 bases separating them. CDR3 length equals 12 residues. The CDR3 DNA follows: TGTGCCTTGGAGGAGACCCAAGAGACCCAGTACTTC. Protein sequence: CALEETQETQYF.

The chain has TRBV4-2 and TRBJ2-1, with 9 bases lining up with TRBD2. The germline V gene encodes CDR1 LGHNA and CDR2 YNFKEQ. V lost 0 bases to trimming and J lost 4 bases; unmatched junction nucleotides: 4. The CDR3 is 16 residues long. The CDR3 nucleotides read TGTGCCAGCAGCCAAGAAGCGGGGGGTTATTACAATGAGCAGTTCTTC. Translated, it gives CASSQEAGGYYNEQFF.

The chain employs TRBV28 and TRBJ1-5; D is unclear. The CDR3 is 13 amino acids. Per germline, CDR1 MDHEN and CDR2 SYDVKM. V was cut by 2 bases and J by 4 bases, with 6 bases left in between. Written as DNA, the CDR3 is TGTGCCAGCAGTTTAACGGGGAATCAGCCCCAGCATTTT. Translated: CASSLTGNQPQHF.

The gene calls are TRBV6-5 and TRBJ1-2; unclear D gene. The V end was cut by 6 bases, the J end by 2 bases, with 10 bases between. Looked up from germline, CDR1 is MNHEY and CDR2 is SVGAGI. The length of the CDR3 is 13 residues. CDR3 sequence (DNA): TGTGCCAGCAGAGAGGGTGCCAACTATGGCTACACCTTC. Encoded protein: CASREGANYGYTF.

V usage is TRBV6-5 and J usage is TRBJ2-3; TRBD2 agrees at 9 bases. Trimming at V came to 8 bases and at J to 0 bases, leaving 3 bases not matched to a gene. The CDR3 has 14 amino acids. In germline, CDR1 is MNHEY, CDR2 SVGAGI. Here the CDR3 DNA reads TGTGCCAGCGGGGCGGGGGGGAGCACAGATACGCAGTATTTT. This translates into CASGAGGSTDTQYF.

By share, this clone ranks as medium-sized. DNA of the CDR3: TGTGCCAGCAGCCAAGATCCTGGGAGGGGCCCGTACGAGCAGTACTTC. It specifies CASSQDPGRGPYEQYF. V usage is TRBV4-2 and J usage is TRBJ2-7, with 7 nucleotides matching TRBD2. Looked up from germline, CDR1 is LGHNA and CDR2 is YNFKEQ. J gave up 4 bases and V 0 bases, and 9 bases lay outside the gene matches. The CDR3 has 16 amino acids.

The CDR3 coding sequence is TGTGCCAGCAGTCTTACCCCGTGGACAGGGGGCGACGTGAACACTGAAGCTTTCTTT. Protein: CASSLTPWTGGDVNTEAFF. The chain has TRBV28 and TRBJ1-1; 11 bases line up with TRBD1. CDR1 is MDHEN, CDR2 SYDVKM, per germline. V lost 5 bases to trimming and J lost 0 bases; unmatched junction nucleotides: 14. The CDR3 extends over 19 amino acids.

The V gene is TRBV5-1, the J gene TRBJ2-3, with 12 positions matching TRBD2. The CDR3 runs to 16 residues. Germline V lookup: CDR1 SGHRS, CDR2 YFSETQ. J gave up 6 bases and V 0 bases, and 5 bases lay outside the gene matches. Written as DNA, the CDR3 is TGCGCCAGCAGCTTGGTACTAGCGGGGGGAGGTGATACGCAGTATTTT. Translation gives CASSLVLAGGGDTQYF.

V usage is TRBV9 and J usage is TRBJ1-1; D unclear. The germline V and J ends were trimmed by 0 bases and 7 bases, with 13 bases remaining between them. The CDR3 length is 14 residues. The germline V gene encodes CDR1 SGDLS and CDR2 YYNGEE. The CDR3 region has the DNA TGTGCCAGCAGCGTAGAAGGAGGGCAGGATGAAGCTTTCTTT. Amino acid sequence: CASSVEGGQDEAFF. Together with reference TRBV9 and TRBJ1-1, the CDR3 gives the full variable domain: DSGVTQTPKHLITATGQRVTLRCSPRSGDLSVYWYQQSLDQGLQFLIQYYNGEERAKGNILERFSAQQFPDLHSELNLSSLELGDSALYFCASSVEGGQDEAFFGQGTRLTVV.

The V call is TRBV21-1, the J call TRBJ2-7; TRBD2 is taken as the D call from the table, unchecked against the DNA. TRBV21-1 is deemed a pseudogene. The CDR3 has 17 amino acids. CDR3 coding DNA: TGTGCCAGCAGCAAAGGGTGGTCTGGACTAGCTTTGGGGGAGCAGTACTTC. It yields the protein CASSKGWSGLALGEQYF.

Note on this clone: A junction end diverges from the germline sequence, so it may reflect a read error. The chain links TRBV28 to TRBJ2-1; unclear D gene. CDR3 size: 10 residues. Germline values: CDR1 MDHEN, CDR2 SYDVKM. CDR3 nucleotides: TGTGCCAGCTCCGACAATGAGCAGTTCTTC. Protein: CASSDNEQFF.

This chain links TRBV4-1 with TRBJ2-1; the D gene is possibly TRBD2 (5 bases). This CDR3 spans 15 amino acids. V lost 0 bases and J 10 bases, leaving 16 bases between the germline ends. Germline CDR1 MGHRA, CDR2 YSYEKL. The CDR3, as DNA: TGCGCCAGCAGCCAAGATCTACGGGGTAGGCGGGAGCAGTTCTTC. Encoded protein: CASSQDLRGRREQFF.

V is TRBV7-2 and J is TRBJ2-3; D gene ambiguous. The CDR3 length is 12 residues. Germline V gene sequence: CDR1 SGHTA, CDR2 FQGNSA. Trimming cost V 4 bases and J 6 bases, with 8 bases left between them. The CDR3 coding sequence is TGTGCCAGCAGCTCAGTGAGGGATACGCAGTATTTT. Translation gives CASSSVRDTQYF.

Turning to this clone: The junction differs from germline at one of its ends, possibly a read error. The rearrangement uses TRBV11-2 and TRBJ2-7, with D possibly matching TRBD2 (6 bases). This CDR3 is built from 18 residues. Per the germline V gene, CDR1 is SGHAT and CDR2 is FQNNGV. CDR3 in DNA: TGTGCCAGCAGTCGAACCGGGACTGTCACAACGGGCTCCCACGAGCAGTACTTC. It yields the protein CASSRTGTVTTGSHEQYF.

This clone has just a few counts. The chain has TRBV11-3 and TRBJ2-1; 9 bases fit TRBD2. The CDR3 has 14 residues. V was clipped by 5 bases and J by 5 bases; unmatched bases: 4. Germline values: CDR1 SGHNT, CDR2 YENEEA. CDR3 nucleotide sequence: TGTGCCAGCAGCCAGGGACTAGCTAACAATGAGCAGTTCTTC. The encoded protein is CASSQGLANNEQFF.

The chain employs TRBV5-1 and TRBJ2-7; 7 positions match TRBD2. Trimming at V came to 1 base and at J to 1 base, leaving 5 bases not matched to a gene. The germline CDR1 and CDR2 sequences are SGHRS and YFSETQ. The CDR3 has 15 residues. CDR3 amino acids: CASSLIGEGSYEQYF. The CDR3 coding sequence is TGCGCCAGCAGCTTGATCGGGGAGGGATCCTACGAGCAGTACTTC.

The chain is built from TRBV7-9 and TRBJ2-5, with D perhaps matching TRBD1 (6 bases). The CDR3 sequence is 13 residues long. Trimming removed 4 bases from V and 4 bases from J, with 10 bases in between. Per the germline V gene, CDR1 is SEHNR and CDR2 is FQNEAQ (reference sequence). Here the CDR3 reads CASSSTGRETQYF. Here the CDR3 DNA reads TGTGCCAGCAGCTCTACAGGGAGAGAGACCCAGTACTTC. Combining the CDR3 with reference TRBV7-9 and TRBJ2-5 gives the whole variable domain DTGVSQNPRHKITKRGQNVTFRCDPISEHNRLYWYRQTLGQGPEFLTYFQNEAQLEKSRLLSDRFSAERPKGSFSTLEIQRTEQGDSAMYLCASSSTGRETQYFGPGTRLLVL.

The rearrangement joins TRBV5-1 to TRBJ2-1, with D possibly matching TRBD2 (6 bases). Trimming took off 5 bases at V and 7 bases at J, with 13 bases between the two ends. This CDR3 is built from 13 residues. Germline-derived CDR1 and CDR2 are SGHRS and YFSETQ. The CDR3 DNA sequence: TGCGCCAGCAGGAAAGGGACTCCTAATGAGCAGTTCTTC. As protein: CASRKGTPNEQFF.

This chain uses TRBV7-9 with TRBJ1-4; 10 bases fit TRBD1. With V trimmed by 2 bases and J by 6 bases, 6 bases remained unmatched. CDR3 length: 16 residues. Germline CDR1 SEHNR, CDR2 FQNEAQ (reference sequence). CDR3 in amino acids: CASSLTAGTGDEKLFF. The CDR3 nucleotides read TGTGCCAGCAGCTTAACCGCAGGGACAGGGGATGAAAAACTGTTTTTT.

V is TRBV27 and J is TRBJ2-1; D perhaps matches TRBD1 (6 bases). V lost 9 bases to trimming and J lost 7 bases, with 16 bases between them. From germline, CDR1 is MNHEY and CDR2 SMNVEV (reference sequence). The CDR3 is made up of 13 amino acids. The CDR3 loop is CASRLGAGNEQFF. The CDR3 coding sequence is TGTGCCAGTCGACTGGGGGCAGGGAATGAGCAGTTCTTC.

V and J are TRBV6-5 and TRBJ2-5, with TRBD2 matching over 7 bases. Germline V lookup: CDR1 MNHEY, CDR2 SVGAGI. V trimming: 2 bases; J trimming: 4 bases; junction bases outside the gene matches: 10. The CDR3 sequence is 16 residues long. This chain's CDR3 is CASSYDGRAVGETQYF. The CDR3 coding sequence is TGTGCCAGCAGTTACGATGGGAGGGCCGTTGGAGAGACCCAGTACTTC.

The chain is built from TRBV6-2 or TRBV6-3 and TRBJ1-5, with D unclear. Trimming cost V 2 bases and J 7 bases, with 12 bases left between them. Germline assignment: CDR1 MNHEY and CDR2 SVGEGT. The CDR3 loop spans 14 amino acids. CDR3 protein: CASSYMGVLQPQHF. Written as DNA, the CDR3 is TGTGCCAGCAGTTACATGGGAGTTCTACAGCCCCAGCATTTT.

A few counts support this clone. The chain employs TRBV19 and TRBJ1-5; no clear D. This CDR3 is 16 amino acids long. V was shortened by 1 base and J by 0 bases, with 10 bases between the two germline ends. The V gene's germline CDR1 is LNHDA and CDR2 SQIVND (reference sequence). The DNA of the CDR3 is TGTGCCAGTAGTATAGGCCGGTTGTATAGCAATCAGCCCCAGCATTTT. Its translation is CASSIGRLYSNQPQHF.

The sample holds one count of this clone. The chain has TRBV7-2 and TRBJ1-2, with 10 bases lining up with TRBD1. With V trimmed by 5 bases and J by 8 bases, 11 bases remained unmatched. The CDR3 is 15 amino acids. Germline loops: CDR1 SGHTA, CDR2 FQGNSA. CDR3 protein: CASSNAGQGSEGYTF. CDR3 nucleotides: TGTGCCAGCAGCAATGCGGGACAGGGGTCAGAAGGCTACACCTTC.

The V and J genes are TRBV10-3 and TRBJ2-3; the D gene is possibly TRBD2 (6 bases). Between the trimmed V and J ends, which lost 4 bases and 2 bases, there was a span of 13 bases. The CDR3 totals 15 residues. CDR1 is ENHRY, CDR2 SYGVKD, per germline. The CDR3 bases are TGTGCCATCAGTGGCCGGGACTCGGACACAGATACGCAGTATTTT. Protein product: CAISGRDSDTDTQYF.